This TCR beta chain was sequenced in a study of CD8 T cells in Susac syndrome. Random hexamers were used to reverse transcribe an amount of roughly 0.5 to 1 ug RNA. TCRdb ran MiXCR on the immunoSEQ multiplex PCR reads and lists one entry per CDR3 protein. The sample has about 140,000 distinct CDR3 sequences; 85% to 95% are singletons. TCR beta from blood CD8+ and CD4+ T cells was sequenced. The CDR3 runs to 14 residues. V was shortened by 5 bases and J by 0 bases, with 14 bases between the two germline ends. The germline CDR1 and CDR2 sequences are SQVTM and ANQGSEA. J is TRBJ2-7 and V is TRBV29-1, with D tentatively TRBD1 (6 bases). Sequenced sample: CD4+ T cells from PBMCs. The receptor was derived from a human donor with multiple sclerosis. The CDR3 reads CSVLGHSSSYEQYF. In DNA, the CDR3 is TGCAGCGTTCTGGGACACTCAAGCTCCTACGAGCAGTACTTC.